This T cell receptor (beta chain) stems from a study of blood T cell repertoires in COVID-19. As handled by the study authors: Cell counts per sample came from amplifying reference gene primers. Clones were read by immunoSEQ multiplex PCR, and TCRdb kept only the in-frame ones, dropping some. V and J calls and clone size come straight from that table; D and trimming were deduced from the DNA. The sample lists 300,000 to 400,000 clones, around 90% occurring once. The germline CDR1 and CDR2 sequences are SGHTA and FQGNSA. The CDR3 is 15 residues long. V trimming: 7 bases; J trimming: 8 bases; junction bases outside the gene matches: 15.

This sequence originates from a woman aged 18-29 years who had recovered from COVID-19. Input material: peripheral blood. V is TRBV7-2 and J is TRBJ1-2; 8 nucleotides match TRBD1. The CDR3: CASTDLRQGSKGYTF. For the CDR3, the DNA is TGTGCCAGCACCGACTTGAGACAGGGGTCTAAGGGCTACACCTTC.